The 17 T cell receptor beta chains below were found in one sample sequenced in a study of blood T cell repertoires in COVID-19. Some clones are missing from TCRdb's copy, which holds only in-frame ones; the method was immunoSEQ multiplex PCR. Seen here are approximately 530,000 clones, roughly nine tenths observed once, and the top ten hold roughly 8.3%. Sequencing was done on a sample of peripheral blood. These receptors all stem from a woman aged 45 to 65 with COVID-19, enrolled during active disease.

Comment on this clone: The same CDR3 is also encoded by other DNA sequences in this sample. The rearrangement links TRBV19 to TRBJ2-7; 7 bases match TRBD1. This CDR3 comprises 14 residues. Trimming cost V 5 bases and J 3 bases; bases outside gene matches: 7. CDR1 is LNHDA, CDR2 SQIVND, per germline (reference sequence). Written as DNA, the CDR3 is TGTGCCAGTAGTCCCCGACAGGGTTTCTACGAGCAGTACTTC. This gives the protein CASSPRQGFYEQYF.

V and J are TRBV10-1 and TRBJ1-6, with TRBD1 as a possible D gene (5 bases). Germline V gene lookup returns CDR1 WNHNN and CDR2 SYGVQD (reference sequence). The V and J ends lost 0 bases and 9 bases respectively, with 9 bases between them. This CDR3 has 14 residues. CDR3 sequence: CASSESAGRSPLHF. The DNA for the CDR3 is TGCGCCAGCAGTGAGTCCGCAGGGCGTTCACCCCTCCACTTT.

The chain is built from TRBV5-1 and TRBJ2-1; TRBD2 agrees at 11 bases. The CDR3 covers 16 residues. Germline-derived CDR1 and CDR2 are SGHRS and YFSETQ. With 4 bases clipped from V and 4 bases from J, the junction kept 7 bases outside the gene matches. CDR3 sequence: CASSPSRLAGYNEQFF. For the CDR3, the DNA is TGCGCCAGCAGCCCTTCCCGACTAGCGGGGTACAATGAGCAGTTCTTC.

V gene TRBV19 combines with J gene TRBJ1-1; D gene uncertain. V lost 7 bases to trimming and J lost 2 bases, with 11 bases between them. Germline CDR1 is LNHDA and CDR2 is SQIVND (reference sequence). The CDR3 spans 13 residues. CDR3 in amino acids: CASTRHHNTEAFF. CDR3 bases: TGTGCCAGTACCCGACATCATAACACTGAAGCTTTCTTT.

This rearrangement joins TRBV9 to TRBJ2-7, with no clear D. CDR1 is SGDLS and CDR2 is YYNGEE in the germline V gene. The length of the CDR3 is 14 residues. Trimming pared 0 bases from V and 0 bases from J, leaving 7 bases between. This CDR3 reads CASSVDSSSYEQYF. DNA of the CDR3: TGTGCCAGCAGCGTAGATTCGAGCTCCTACGAGCAGTACTTC. The full variable domain, its missing parts supplied by reference TRBV9 and TRBJ2-7, is DSGVTQTPKHLITATGQRVTLRCSPRSGDLSVYWYQQSLDQGLQFLIQYYNGEERAKGNILERFSAQQFPDLHSELNLSSLELGDSALYFCASSVDSSSYEQYFGPGTRLTVT.

There are a few counts of this clone. The chain is built from TRBV5-1 and TRBJ1-6; 8 bases map to TRBD1. The germline V gene encodes CDR1 SGHRS and CDR2 YFSETQ. The J segment lost 7 bases and the V segment lost 0 bases, leaving 3 bases of the junction unmatched. The length of the CDR3 is 15 residues. CDR3 loop: CASSLAQGENSPLHF. The CDR3 bases are TGCGCCAGCAGCTTGGCACAGGGGGAAAATTCACCCCTCCACTTT. Using reference TRBV5-1 and TRBJ1-6 for the parts outside the CDR3, the full variable domain is KAGVTQTPRYLIKTRGQQVTLSCSPISGHRSVSWYQQTPGQGLQFLFEYFSETQRNKGNFPGRFSGRQFSNSRSEMNVSTLELGDSALYLCASSLAQGENSPLHFGNGTRLTVT.

CDR3 DNA sequence: TGTGCCACCAGGGGGGCGGTGAACACTGAAGCTTTCTTT. This sequence encodes CATRGAVNTEAFF. V gene TRBV24-1 combines with J gene TRBJ1-1; a weak D match, TRBD1 (6 bases). This CDR3 region has 13 residues. Germline V gives CDR1 KGHDR, CDR2 SFDVKD. Trimming stripped 7 bases from V and 0 bases from J, with 8 bases between.

The chain recombines TRBV7-2 with TRBJ1-5; 7 nucleotides agree with TRBD1. From germline, CDR1 is SGHTA and CDR2 FQGNSA. The junction had 5 bases not matched to a gene; V was cut back by 1 base and J by 5 bases. The CDR3 consists of 15 residues. The CDR3 spells CASSLVGTADQPQHF. The CDR3 nucleotides read TGTGCCAGCAGCTTAGTAGGGACAGCCGATCAGCCCCAGCATTTT.

V is TRBV6-1 and J is TRBJ1-3; D may be TRBD1 (5 bases). V lost 8 bases to trimming and J lost 1 base, with 6 bases between them. Germline-derived CDR1 and CDR2 are MNHNS and SASEGT. The length of the CDR3 is 12 residues. CDR3 residues: CASQGSGNTIYF. Written as DNA, the CDR3 is TGTGCCAGCCAGGGTTCTGGAAACACCATATATTTT.

The CDR3 spells CATSRAQGDGGASTTSDTQYF. The DNA of the CDR3 is TGTGCCACCAGCAGAGCCCAGGGTGACGGGGGGGCATCTACCACGTCAGATACGCAGTATTTT. This sequence joins TRBV15 and TRBJ2-3, with 8 nucleotides matching TRBD2. Germline lookup yields CDR1 LNHNV and CDR2 YYDKDF (reference sequence). The CDR3 runs 21 residues. J gave up 4 bases and V 1 base, and 22 bases lay outside the gene matches. Supplemented by reference TRBV15 and TRBJ2-3, the full variable domain reads DAMVIQNPRYQVTQFGKPVTLSCSQTLNHNVMYWYQQKSSQAPKLLFHYYDKDFNNEADTPDNFQSRRPNTSFCFLDIRSPGLGDTAMYLCATSRAQGDGGASTTSDTQYFGPGTRLTVL.

V and J are TRBV5-1 and TRBJ1-2; the D is unclear. Germline-derived CDR1 and CDR2 are SGHRS and YFSETQ. This CDR3 comprises 13 residues. The germline V and J ends were trimmed by 5 bases and 2 bases, with 10 bases remaining between them. The CDR3 nucleotides read TGCGCCAGCAGTGACATCCGAAACTATGGCTACACCTTC. This codes for CASSDIRNYGYTF.

The chain uses TRBV5-4 and TRBJ1-2; unclear D gene. Trimming stripped 4 bases from V and 3 bases from J, with 25 bases between. Germline V gene lookup returns CDR1 SGHNT and CDR2 YYREEE (reference sequence). CDR3 size: 18 residues. In nucleotides, the CDR3 is TGTGCCAGCAGCCCTGCGCTCCCCGCCAAATCCGTAGACTATGGCTACACCTTC. Translated: CASSPALPAKSVDYGYTF.

The chain has TRBV10-2 and TRBJ2-7; 11 bases align to TRBD2. The germline CDR1 and CDR2 sequences are WSHSY and SAAADI. V was pared by 4 bases and J by 2 bases, with 4 bases of the junction left unmatched. The CDR3 length is 15 residues. The CDR3 protein is CASSVPSGGTYEQYF. As DNA, the CDR3 is TGCGCCAGCAGTGTCCCTAGCGGGGGGACCTACGAGCAGTACTTC.

The rearrangement joins TRBV5-5 to TRBJ1-1, with 8 bases that match TRBD1. This CDR3 has 16 residues. Germline CDR1 is SGHKS and CDR2 is YYEKEE (reference sequence). V gave up 2 bases and J gave up 8 bases; unmatched junction bases: 14. For the CDR3, the DNA is TGTGCCAGCAGCTTTATTGTCACACAGGGGGGCCAAGAAGCTTTCTTT. Amino acid sequence: CASSFIVTQGGQEAFF.

V and J are TRBV11-3 and TRBJ1-1, with D perhaps matching TRBD1 (6 bases). The CDR3 consists of 14 residues. The V end lost 4 bases, the J end lost 1 base, and 10 bases lay between the germline ends. CDR1 and CDR2 from the germline V gene are SGHNT and YENEEA. CDR3 loop: CASSSTRGNTEAFF. Written as DNA, the CDR3 is TGTGCCAGCAGCTCGACCAGGGGGAACACTGAAGCTTTCTTT.

The J gene is TRBJ1-1, the V gene TRBV6-6; no definite D call. Germline lookup yields CDR1 MNHNY and CDR2 SVGAGI (reference sequence). The CDR3 has 14 residues. V lost 2 bases to trimming and J lost 5 bases, with 12 bases between them. The CDR3 is CASSYEGFPTEAFF. The CDR3 region has the DNA TGTGCCAGCAGTTACGAGGGATTTCCGACTGAAGCTTTCTTT.

CDR3 sequence: CASSVDPGQAGPGYTF. The CDR3, as DNA: TGTGCCAGCAGCGTAGATCCCGGACAGGCCGGACCTGGCTACACCTTC. This rearrangement joins TRBV9 to TRBJ1-2, with TRBD1 identical over 7 bases. Trimming took 0 bases from V and 7 from J; bases not matched to a gene: 12. Per germline, CDR1 SGDLS and CDR2 YYNGEE. The CDR3 is 16 residues long.